Presented here are 22 T cell receptor beta chains from one specimen sequenced in a study of breast tumors, draining lymph nodes, adjacent tissues. The lymph nodes were axillary draining lymph nodes from breast cancer patients. MiXCR was run by TCRdb on the multiplex PCR reads, yielding one entry per CDR3 protein. This table has more than 200,000 distinct CDR3 sequences, approximately 30% appearing once. Input material: axillary lymph node tissue. The receptors shown here come from a female donor with breast cancer. Some clones in this sample may be carry-over from other donors' samples.

The V call is TRBV20-1, the J call TRBJ1-5; TRBD1 is a possible D gene (5 bases). The V end was cut by 5 bases, the J end by 2 bases, with 7 bases between. CDR3 length: 12 residues. CDR1 is DFQATT, CDR2 SNEGSKA, per germline (reference sequence). CDR3 in amino acids: CSASRGNQPQHF. DNA of the CDR3: TGCAGTGCTTCCAGGGGCAATCAGCCCCAGCATTTT.

This clonotype was counted ten times or more. The V and J genes are TRBV2 and TRBJ2-3, with D perhaps TRBD1 (6 bases). Germline V gene sequence: CDR1 SNHLY, CDR2 FYNNEI. Trimming shortened V by 6 bases and J by 0 bases, and 10 bases separated the two germline ends. CDR3 length: 14 amino acids. CDR3 coding DNA: TGTGCCAGCAGCCAGGGGTGGAGCACAGATACGCAGTATTTT. It specifies CASSQGWSTDTQYF. Combining the CDR3 with reference TRBV2 and TRBJ2-3 gives the whole variable domain EPEVTQTPSHQVTQMGQEVILRCVPISNHLYFYWYRQILGQKVEFLVSFYNNEISEKSEIFDDQFSVERPDGSNFTLKIRSTKLEDSAMYFCASSQGWSTDTQYFGPGTRLTVL.

This clonotype was picked up many times. V and J are TRBV9 and TRBJ2-3; D gene ambiguous. Trimming pared 8 bases from V and 2 bases from J, leaving 9 bases between. Looked up from germline, CDR1 is SGDLS and CDR2 is YYNGEE. The CDR3 runs to 12 residues. The CDR3, as DNA: TGTGCCAGTAATCCCCACACAGATACGCAGTATTTT. It is translated as CASNPHTDTQYF.

This clonotype was counted many times. This chain links TRBV7-8 with TRBJ2-7, with TRBD2 identical over 10 bases. CDR1 SGHVS and CDR2 FQNEAQ come from the germline V gene. There are 14 residues in the CDR3. V dropped 8 bases and J dropped 2; count of bases not matched to a gene: 6. CDR3 residues: CASGQREGPYEQYF. DNA of the CDR3: TGTGCCAGCGGACAGCGGGAGGGTCCCTACGAGCAGTACTTC. Based on the CDR3 plus reference TRBV7-8 and TRBJ2-7, the full variable domain is GAGVSQSPRYKVAKRGQDVALRCDPISGHVSLFWYQQALGQGPEFLTYFQNEAQLDKSGLPSDRFFAERPEGSVSTLKIQRTQQEDSAVYLCASGQREGPYEQYFGPGTRLTVT.

The V and J genes are TRBV5-1 and TRBJ2-3; 10 bases align to TRBD1. The CDR3 has 16 amino acids. Germline V lookup: CDR1 SGHRS, CDR2 YFSETQ. Unmatched junction bases numbered 13, after V lost 1 base and J lost 11 bases. CDR3 DNA: TGCGCCAGCAGCTTGCACGGACAGGGGGTCCTAAGGGAGCAGTATTTT. Its protein product is CASSLHGQGVLREQYF.

About this clonotype: The junction does not match germline at one end; this may be a read error. This chain connects TRBV15 to TRBJ2-3, with 7 nucleotides matching TRBD2. Germline CDR1 reads LNHNV; CDR2 reads YYDKDF (reference sequence). This CDR3 has 15 amino acids. CDR3 nucleotides: TGTGCCGCCAGCAGCTGGCTGGGAGGGAGCGATACGCAGTATTTT. The encoded protein is CAASSWLGGSDTQYF.

This clonotype was observed many times. This rearrangement joins TRBV27 to TRBJ2-3; D possibly corresponds to TRBD2 (6 bases). The CDR3 loop spans 14 amino acids. Trimming removed 6 bases at V and 5 bases at J, with 15 bases between. Germline V CDR1 and CDR2: MNHEY, SMNVEV (reference sequence). Written as DNA, the CDR3 is TGTGCCAGCAGCTTAGCGGTGCTCAGAGATACGCAGTATTTT. Its protein product is CASSLAVLRDTQYF.

Of note for this clonotype: Lacking the conserved final phenylalanine or tryptophan, this CDR3 likely reflects a read error. The DNA is omitted, as the CDR3 cannot be located on it reliably, and the CDR3 follows TCRdb's listing. The rearrangement links TRBV19 to TRBJ1-3. The CDR3 has 8 amino acids, counting both end residues. Germline V gene sequence: CDR1 LNHDA, CDR2 SQIVND (reference sequence). The CDR3 protein is CASSIGLA.

Points on this clonotype: One end of the junction is discordant with germline, which a read error may explain. The genes are TRBV3-1 and TRBJ2-2; 13 bases map to TRBD2. The CDR3 runs to 17 residues. In germline, CDR1 is LGHDT, CDR2 YNNKEL (reference sequence). In nucleotides, the CDR3 is TGTGCCAGCGGCCCCCGACTAGCGGGAGGAAGGACCGGGGAGCTGCTTTTT. It translates to CASGPRLAGGRTGELLF.

This clonotype was observed at least ten times. This chain links TRBV6-5 with TRBJ2-3; the D call may be TRBD1 or TRBD2 (5 bases each). Trimming left V 0 bases short and J 2 bases short, with 12 bases between. The CDR3 runs 16 residues. CDR1 and CDR2 from the germline V gene are MNHEY and SVGAGI. CDR3 residues: CASSYSVVGTTDTQYF. CDR3 nucleotides: TGTGCCAGCAGTTACTCGGTGGTAGGGACCACAGATACGCAGTATTTT.

There are many counts of this clonotype. CDR3 loop: CASSPDRDGNTIYF. The DNA of the CDR3 is TGTGCCAGCAGCCCAGACAGGGACGGAAACACCATATATTTT. The chain carries TRBV12-3 or TRBV12-4 and TRBJ1-3; 7 positions agree with TRBD1. Trimming removed 6 bases from V and 4 bases from J; junction bases left unmatched: 6. This CDR3 is 14 amino acids long.

The rearrangement joins TRBV20-1 to TRBJ2-3, with D possibly being TRBD2 (7 bases). Trimming pared 5 bases from V and 9 bases from J, leaving 12 bases between. Germline assignment: CDR1 DFQATT and CDR2 SNEGSKA (reference sequence). The CDR3 consists of 11 residues. CDR3 sequence: CSAERGGTQYF. CDR3 bases: TGCAGTGCTGAAAGGGGGGGGACGCAGTATTTT.

This clonotype has a count of ten or more. The rearrangement joins TRBV7-2 to TRBJ1-5; no reliable D call. CDR3 length: 15 amino acids. Trimming cost V 3 bases and J 3 bases, with 12 bases left between them. CDR1 and CDR2 from the germline V gene are SGHTA and FQGNSA. CDR3 region: CASSFAAGYNQPQHF. The CDR3 DNA is TGTGCCAGCAGCTTCGCAGCGGGGTACAATCAGCCCCAGCATTTT.

This clonotype was detected ten times or more. The V call is TRBV3-1, the J call TRBJ2-1; D perhaps matches TRBD1 (6 bases). The CDR3 consists of 13 residues. Germline CDR1 reads LGHDT; CDR2 reads YNNKEL (reference sequence). Trimming took off 4 bases at V and 6 bases at J, with 10 bases between the two ends. The CDR3 DNA is TGTGCCAGCAGCCCTGACAGGATCAATGAGCAGTTCTTC. Translating it yields CASSPDRINEQFF.

V and J are TRBV28 and TRBJ1-2; D uncertain. This CDR3 contains 11 residues. V shed 8 bases and J shed 2 bases, with 6 bases lying between them. Germline V gives CDR1 MDHEN, CDR2 SYDVKM. The CDR3 DNA is TGTGCCAGCCGGGTGAACTATGGCTACACCTTC. Translated, it gives CASRVNYGYTF.

This clonotype has ten or more counts. This chain connects TRBV29-1 to TRBJ2-7, with 8 bases fitting TRBD1. Germline V lookup: CDR1 SQVTM, CDR2 ANQGSEA. The trim removed 0 bases at V and 6 bases at J, leaving 10 bases unmatched. CDR3 length: 15 residues. The CDR3 is CSVEEGQGAFGEQYF. The CDR3 DNA is TGCAGCGTTGAAGAGGGGCAGGGGGCCTTTGGCGAGCAGTACTTC.

This clonotype was detected ten times or more. The rearrangement links TRBV20-1 to TRBJ2-5, with D tentatively TRBD2 (6 bases). Germline V gene sequence: CDR1 DFQATT, CDR2 SNEGSKA (reference sequence). V was cut by 1 base and J by 10 bases, with 7 bases left in between. This CDR3 comprises 10 residues. This CDR3 is CSARAGDQYF. The CDR3 nucleotides read TGCAGTGCTAGAGCGGGGGACCAGTACTTC.

In the case of this clonotype: A read error may be the cause here, since a much bigger clone is one base away. The chain has TRBV28 and TRBJ1-2; a weak D match, TRBD1 (5 bases). V was shortened by 4 bases and J by 3 bases, with 12 bases between the two germline ends. The germline V gene encodes CDR1 MDHEN and CDR2 SYDVKM. The CDR3 has 14 amino acids. In DNA, the CDR3 is TGTGCCAGCAGTTACCACGGGGGAGACTATGGCTACACCTTC. Its protein product is CASSYHGGDYGYTF.

This clonotype was observed a handful of times. The genes are TRBV20-1 and TRBJ1-1; D might be TRBD1 (5 bases). CDR3 size: 14 residues. V lost 6 bases to trimming and J lost 1 base, with 15 bases between them. Germline CDR1 is DFQATT and CDR2 is SNEGSKA (reference sequence). CDR3: CSASQSGGNTEAFF. The CDR3 DNA reads as TGCAGTGCCTCCCAATCGGGGGGGAACACTGAAGCTTTCTTT.

The chain combines TRBV7-9 with TRBJ1-6; a weak D match, TRBD1 (5 bases). CDR3 length: 16 amino acids. Germline V gene data show CDR1 as SEHNR and CDR2 as FQNEAQ (reference sequence). Trimming took 1 base from V and 9 from J, leaving 16 bases between them. CDR3 loop: CASSLGGAGLGSPLHF. The CDR3 DNA reads as TGTGCCAGCAGCTTAGGAGGGGCCGGACTGGGTTCACCCCTCCACTTT.

V and J are TRBV6-1 and TRBJ1-4; tentative D call: TRBD1 (5 bases). The germline V and J ends were trimmed by 7 bases and 6 bases, with 15 bases remaining between them. The CDR3 runs 14 residues. Germline V CDR1 and CDR2: MNHNS, SASEGT. As DNA, the CDR3 is TGTGCCAGCACGGAAGGGGCCTGGGATGAAAAACTGTTTTTT. Translating it yields CASTEGAWDEKLFF.

This clonotype appeared many times. The rearrangement uses TRBV19 and TRBJ2-7; the D gene is possibly TRBD2 (7 bases). The CDR3 spans 13 residues. Deletions cut 11 bases from V and 0 bases from J, with 14 bases between. Germline values: CDR1 LNHDA, CDR2 SQIVND (reference sequence). The CDR3: CACGRGISYEQYF. Here the CDR3 DNA reads TGTGCCTGTGGGAGGGGGATCTCCTACGAGCAGTACTTC.